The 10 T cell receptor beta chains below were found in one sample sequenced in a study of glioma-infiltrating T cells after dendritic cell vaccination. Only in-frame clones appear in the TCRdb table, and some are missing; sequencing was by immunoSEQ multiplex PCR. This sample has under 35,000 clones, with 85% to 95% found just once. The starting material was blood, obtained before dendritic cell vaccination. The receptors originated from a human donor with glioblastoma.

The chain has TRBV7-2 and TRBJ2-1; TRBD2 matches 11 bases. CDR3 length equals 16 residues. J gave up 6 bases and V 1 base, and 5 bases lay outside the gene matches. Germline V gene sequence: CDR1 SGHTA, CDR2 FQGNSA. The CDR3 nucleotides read TGTGCCAGCAGCTTAGGTATTAGCGGGGGGGCCAATGAGCAGTTCTTC. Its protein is CASSLGISGGANEQFF.

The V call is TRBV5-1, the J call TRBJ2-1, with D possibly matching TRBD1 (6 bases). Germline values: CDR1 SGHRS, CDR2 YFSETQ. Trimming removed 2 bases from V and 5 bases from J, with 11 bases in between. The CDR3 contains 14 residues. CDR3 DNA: TGCGCCAGCAGCTTACGTGGGACAAACAATGAGCAGTTCTTC. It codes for CASSLRGTNNEQFF.

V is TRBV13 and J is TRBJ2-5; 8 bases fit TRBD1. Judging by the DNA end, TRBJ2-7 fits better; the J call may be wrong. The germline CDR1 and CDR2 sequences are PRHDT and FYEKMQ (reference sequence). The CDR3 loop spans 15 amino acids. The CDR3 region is CASRAGGLYSYEQYF. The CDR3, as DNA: TGTGCCAGCAGGGCAGGGGGCCTTTACTCCTACGAGCAGTACTTC.

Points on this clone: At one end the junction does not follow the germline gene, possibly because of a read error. CDR3 in amino acids: CASRLETGIYGYTF. The CDR3 nucleotides are TGCGCCAGCAGATTGGAGACAGGGATCTATGGCTACACCTTC. This chain connects TRBV5-1 to TRBJ1-2; 7 bases map to TRBD1. The CDR3 has 14 residues. CDR1 and CDR2 from the germline V gene are SGHRS and YFSETQ.

The CDR3: CAWNTAAAGGEKLFF. CDR3 DNA: TGTGCCTGGAATACGGCAGCAGCCGGAGGGGAAAAACTGTTTTTT. The rearrangement uses TRBV30 and TRBJ1-4; D remains unclear. Germline V gene data show CDR1 as GTSNPN and CDR2 as SVGIG (reference sequence). Trimming took 4 bases from V and 8 from J, leaving 20 bases between them. The CDR3 totals 15 residues.

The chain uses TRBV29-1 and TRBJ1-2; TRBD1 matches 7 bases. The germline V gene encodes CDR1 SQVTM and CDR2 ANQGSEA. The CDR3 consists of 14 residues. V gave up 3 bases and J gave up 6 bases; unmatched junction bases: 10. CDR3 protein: CSVDSSTGNHGYTF. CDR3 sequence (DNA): TGCAGCGTTGATTCGTCGACAGGGAATCATGGCTACACCTTC. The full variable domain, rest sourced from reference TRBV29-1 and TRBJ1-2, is SAVISQKPSRDICQRGTSLTIQCQVDSQVTMMFWYRQQPGQSLTLIATANQGSEATYESGFVIDKFPISRPNLTFSTLTVSNMSPEDSSIYLCSVDSSTGNHGYTFGSGTRLTVV.

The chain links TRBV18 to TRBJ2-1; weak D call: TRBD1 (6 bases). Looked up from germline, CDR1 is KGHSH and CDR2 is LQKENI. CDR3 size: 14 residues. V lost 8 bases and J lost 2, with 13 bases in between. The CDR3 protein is CASAPGEPYNEQFF. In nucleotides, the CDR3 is TGTGCCAGCGCCCCAGGGGAACCCTACAATGAGCAGTTCTTC.

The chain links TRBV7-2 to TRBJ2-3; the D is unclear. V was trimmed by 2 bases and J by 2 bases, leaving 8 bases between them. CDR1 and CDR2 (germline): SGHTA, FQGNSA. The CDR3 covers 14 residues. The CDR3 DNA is TGTGCCAGCAGCTTACGGGTTATCACAGATACGCAGTATTTT. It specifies CASSLRVITDTQYF.

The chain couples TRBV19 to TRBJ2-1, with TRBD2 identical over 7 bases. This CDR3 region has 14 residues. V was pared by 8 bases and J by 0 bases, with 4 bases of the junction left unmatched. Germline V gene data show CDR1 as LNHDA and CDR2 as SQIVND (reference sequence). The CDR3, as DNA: TGTGCCAGTTTTGGGGGGGTCTCCTACAATGAGCAGTTCTTC. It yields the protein CASFGGVSYNEQFF.

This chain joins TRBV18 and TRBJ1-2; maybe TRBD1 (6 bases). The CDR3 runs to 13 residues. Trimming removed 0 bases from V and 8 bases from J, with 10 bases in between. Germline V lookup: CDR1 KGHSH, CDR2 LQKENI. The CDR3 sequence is CASSPPGARGYTF. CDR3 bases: TGTGCCAGCTCACCACCGGGGGCTAGGGGCTACACCTTC.